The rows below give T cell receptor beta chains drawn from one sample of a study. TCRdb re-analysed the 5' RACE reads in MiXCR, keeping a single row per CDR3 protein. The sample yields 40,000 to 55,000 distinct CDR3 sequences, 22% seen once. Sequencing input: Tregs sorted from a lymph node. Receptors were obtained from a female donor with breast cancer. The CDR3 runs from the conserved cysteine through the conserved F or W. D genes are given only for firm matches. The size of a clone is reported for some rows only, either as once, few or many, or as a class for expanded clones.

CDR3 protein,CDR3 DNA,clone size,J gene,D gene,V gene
CASSVEGGGGTNEQFF,TGTGCCAGCAGCGTAGAAGGGGGGGGCGGGACCAATGAGCAGTTCTTC,many,TRBJ2-1,-,TRBV9
CASSYDGQPNQPQHF,TGCGCCAGCAGCTACGATGGGCAGCCCAATCAGCCCCAGCATTTT,-,TRBJ1-5,-,TRBV5-1
CASQRTDRGRAGDEQFF,TGCGCCAGCCAGAGAACGGATCGCGGGAGGGCTGGAGATGAGCAGTTCTTC,medium-sized,TRBJ2-1,TRBD2,TRBV5-1
CASSKGTIGVGEKLFF,TGTGCCAGCAGCAAAGGGACAATAGGAGTCGGTGAAAAACTGTTTTTT,many,TRBJ1-4,-,TRBV7-9
CASSSTGTGVTEAFF,TGTGCCAGCAGTAGCACCGGGACAGGGGTTACTGAAGCTTTCTTT,many,TRBJ1-1,TRBD1,TRBV6-2/TRBV6-3
CASRGSWDTGTSGANVLTF,TGTGCCAGCAGGGGTTCGTGGGACACTGGGACCTCTGGGGCCAACGTCCTGACTTTC,many,TRBJ2-6,-,TRBV6-5
CASLRQGSYNEQFF,TGTGCCAGCCTTAGACAGGGGTCCTACAATGAGCAGTTCTTC,many,TRBJ2-1,TRBD1,TRBV27
CSLLISGYNSPLHF,TGCAGTCTATTGATTTCTGGTTATAATTCACCCCTCCACTTT,-,TRBJ1-6,-,TRBV20-1
CASSQEYSGIGELFF,TGTGCCAGCAGCCAAGAGTATTCCGGTATCGGGGAGCTGTTTTTT,few,TRBJ2-2,-,TRBV3-1
CATSDPGTGGTDTQYF,TGTGCCACCAGTGATCCCGGGACAGGGGGCACAGATACGCAGTATTTT,-,TRBJ2-3,TRBD1,TRBV24-1
CASSPFQGSETQYF,TGCGCCAGCAGCCCCTTTCAGGGGTCAGAGACCCAGTACTTC,many,TRBJ2-5,-,TRBV5-1
CASSRRTYGPLHF,TGTGCCAGCAGTAGGCGGACGTATGGGCCCCTCCACTTT,-,TRBJ1-6,-,TRBV7-8
CATSGRPKGNQPQHF,TGTGCCACCAGCGGCAGGCCTAAGGGCAATCAGCCCCAGCATTTT,many,TRBJ1-5,-,TRBV15
CASSLMVAEAFF,TGTGCCAGCAGCCTGATGGTCGCTGAAGCTTTCTTT,many,TRBJ1-1,-,TRBV7-9
CASSPTREGQNTQYF,TGTGCCAGCTCACCAACGCGGGAGGGCCAAAATACGCAGTATTTT,-,TRBJ2-3,TRBD2,TRBV18
CASSFSRKDTQYF,TGTGCCAGCAGCTTCTCTCGGAAAGATACGCAGTATTTT,few,TRBJ2-3,-,TRBV7-3
CASSPTTNTGELFF,TGCGCCAGCAGCCCGACTACGAACACCGGGGAGCTGTTTTTT,-,TRBJ2-2,-,TRBV5-1
CASSYNLRLGTTNYEQYF,TGTGCCAGCAGTTACAATTTGCGGCTGGGTACGACGAATTACGAGCAGTACTTC,-,TRBJ2-7,-,TRBV6-2/TRBV6-3
CASRKGGNQPQHF,TGTGCCAGCAGGAAGGGAGGTAATCAGCCCCAGCATTTT,many,TRBJ1-5,-,TRBV12-3/TRBV12-4
CASSQKRQYPPEAFF,TGTGCCAGCAGTCAAAAGAGACAGTACCCGCCTGAAGCTTTCTTT,few,TRBJ1-1,-,TRBV6-1
CASRSGYTEAFF,TGCGCCAGCAGAAGCGGCTACACTGAAGCTTTCTTT,many,TRBJ1-1,-,TRBV5-1
CASTKQGLNTEAFF,TGTGCCAGCACTAAACAGGGGTTGAACACTGAAGCTTTCTTT,few,TRBJ1-1,TRBD1,TRBV12-3/TRBV12-4
CSARPPLAGLNNEQFF,TGCAGTGCTAGACCACCTCTAGCGGGGCTGAACAATGAGCAGTTCTTC,many,TRBJ2-1,TRBD2,TRBV20-1
CASSLFATGGSTQPQHF,TGTGCCAGCAGTTTATTCGCGACAGGGGGTTCCACTCAGCCCCAGCATTTT,many,TRBJ1-5,TRBD1,TRBV27
CSAQQGAGSGNTIYF,TGCAGTGCCCAACAGGGGGCCGGCTCTGGAAACACCATATATTTT,few,TRBJ1-3,TRBD1,TRBV20-1
CSSSLEPTTNEKLFF,TGCTCCAGCAGCTTGGAACCAACGACGAATGAAAAACTGTTTTTT,-,TRBJ1-4,-,TRBV5-1
CASRTDRGENCEQYF,TGCGCCAGCAGAACAGACAGGGGAGAAAACTGCGAGCAGTACTTC,-,TRBJ2-7,TRBD1,TRBV5-1
CASSPDRREQYF,TGTGCCAGCAGCCCCGATAGGCGCGAGCAGTACTTC,-,TRBJ2-7,-,TRBV11-1
CASSLALDLDEQYF,TGTGCCAGCAGCTTGGCCCTAGATCTCGACGAGCAGTACTTC,once,TRBJ2-7,-,TRBV5-5
CASSLGGMNTEAFF,TGTGCCAGCAGCTTAGGGGGCATGAACACTGAAGCTTTCTTT,many,TRBJ1-1,-,TRBV11-1